The 25 T cell receptor beta chains in this list originate from one sample, sequenced in a study of regulatory T cells in long-lasting Graves disease. Indicated time point: newly diagnosed GD, antithyroid drugs for less than 3 months. PBMC RNA was the source of the TCR library. Construction of the TCR beta libraries employed iRepertoire HTBI primers in conjunction with Arm-PCR of CDR3 regions. TCRdb reprocessed the multiplex PCR reads via MiXCR and lists one record per CDR3 protein. The sample has 620,000 or so distinct CDR3 sequences, under 20% seen once. These records were also assigned to another study, of T cells in Graves' hyperthyroidism and ophthalmopathy.

Sequences were derived from peripheral blood mononuclear cells (PBMCs), sampled at new diagnosis, from a patient treated with antithyroid drugs. Receptors were obtained from a woman between 25 and 40 years old with Graves disease.

This clonotype was seen repeatedly, ten times or more. The V gene is TRBV11-2, the J gene TRBJ1-1, with no clear D. Germline lookup yields CDR1 SGHAT and CDR2 FQNNGV. This CDR3 has 15 residues. Trimming removed 2 bases from V and 5 bases from J, with 15 bases in between. DNA for the CDR3: TGTGCCAGCAGCTTAAATTGGAGGTATCGGACTGAAGCTTTCTTT. It yields the protein CASSLNWRYRTEAFF.

This chain connects TRBV19 to TRBJ1-1; 10 positions match TRBD1. V lost 4 bases to trimming and J lost 0 bases; unmatched junction nucleotides: 11. There are 18 residues in the CDR3. The germline V gene encodes CDR1 LNHDA and CDR2 SQIVND (reference sequence). The CDR3 loop is CASSRWTGGATMNTEAFF. CDR3 coding DNA: TGTGCCAGTAGTAGATGGACAGGGGGTGCGACAATGAACACTGAAGCTTTCTTT. Full variable domain (remainder filled in from reference TRBV19 and TRBJ1-1): DGGITQSPKYLFRKEGQNVTLSCEQNLNHDAMYWYRQDPGQGLRLIYYSQIVNDFQKGDIAEGYSVSREKKESFPLTVTSAQKNPTAFYLCASSRWTGGATMNTEAFFGQGTRLTVV.

Ten or more counts support this clonotype. This rearrangement joins TRBV29-1 to TRBJ2-3; D remains ambiguous. V lost 3 bases to trimming and J lost 4 bases, with 11 bases between them. Looked up from germline, CDR1 is SQVTM and CDR2 is ANQGSEA. This CDR3 contains 13 residues. The CDR3 protein is CSVEGVWADTQYF. In DNA form, the CDR3 reads TGCAGCGTTGAGGGCGTTTGGGCAGATACGCAGTATTTT.

Remarks on this clonotype: This may stem from a read error, because a much larger clone lies one nucleotide away. The gene calls are TRBV6-1 and TRBJ2-7; maybe TRBD2 (6 bases). Trimming removed 10 bases from V and 2 bases from J, with 15 bases in between. The CDR3 sequence is 13 residues long. Germline-derived CDR1 and CDR2 are MNHNS and SASEGT. This CDR3 is CATPGLVPYEQYF. The CDR3 DNA is TGTGCCACCCCGGGACTCGTGCCCTACGAGCAGTACTTC.

This clonotype was seen many times. The chain joins TRBV20-1 to TRBJ2-3; D remains unclear. The germline V gene encodes CDR1 DFQATT and CDR2 SNEGSKA (reference sequence). V lost 1 base, J lost 2 bases, and 4 bases lay in between. This CDR3 is built from 12 residues. This CDR3 is CSARGTTDTQYF. The CDR3 DNA reads TGCAGTGCTAGAGGGACCACAGATACGCAGTATTTT.

The chain recombines TRBV12-3 or TRBV12-4 with TRBJ2-6; tentatively, D is TRBD1 (6 bases). The CDR3 length is 15 residues. Trimming cost V 6 bases and J 0 bases, with 9 bases left between them. CDR3 loop: CASSTGYSGANVLTF. CDR3 sequence (DNA): TGTGCCAGCAGCACAGGGTACTCTGGGGCCAACGTCCTGACTTTC.

There are many counts of this clonotype. The chain is built from TRBV7-8 and TRBJ2-3; D is perhaps TRBD2 (6 bases). V shed 6 bases and J shed 1 base, with 17 bases lying between them. Germline V gene lookup returns CDR1 SGHVS and CDR2 FQNEAQ. The CDR3 runs 16 residues. CDR3 DNA: TGTGCCAGCAGATACAAGCCGGGACTCCGCACAGATACGCAGTATTTT. This codes for CASRYKPGLRTDTQYF.

This clonotype was seen repeatedly, ten times or more. This chain joins TRBV6-1 and TRBJ1-1, with TRBD1 identical over 8 bases. Germline V CDR1 and CDR2: MNHNS, SASEGT. The CDR3 has 14 amino acids. V shed 8 bases and J 2 bases; nucleotides not matched to a gene: 7. The CDR3 reads CASGQGQINTEAFF. The CDR3 nucleotides are TGTGCCAGCGGACAGGGCCAGATCAACACTGAAGCTTTCTTT.

This clonotype was found many times. This chain connects TRBV9 to TRBJ2-7, with unresolved D. The CDR3 loop spans 13 amino acids. Germline CDR1 reads SGDLS; CDR2 reads YYNGEE. The V gene lost 0 bases and the J gene lost 6 bases, with 10 bases spanning the gap. CDR3 DNA: TGTGCCAGCAGCGTAGGGGGTAAGGGCGAGCAGTACTTC. Its protein is CASSVGGKGEQYF.

This clonotype appeared a few times. J is TRBJ1-6 and V is TRBV12-3 or TRBV12-4, with TRBD1 as a possible D gene (6 bases). The CDR3 covers 16 residues. V lost 4 bases and J 4 bases, leaving 14 bases between the germline ends. This CDR3 reads CASSSGRGGYNSPLHF. CDR3 DNA: TGTGCCAGCAGTTCGGGCAGGGGTGGGTATAATTCACCCCTCCACTTT.

V usage is TRBV25-1 and J usage is TRBJ2-2, with TRBD2 identical over 9 bases. V trimming: 5 bases; J trimming: 5 bases; junction bases outside the gene matches: 6. This CDR3 comprises 15 residues. Germline V CDR1 and CDR2: MGHDK, SYGVNS. CDR3 sequence reads: CASSYSGRRTGELFF. CDR3 sequence (DNA): TGTGCCAGCAGTTATAGCGGGAGACGAACCGGGGAGCTGTTTTTT.

The V and J genes are TRBV12-3 or TRBV12-4 and TRBJ2-5; D is tentatively TRBD1 or TRBD2 (6 bases each). The V end was cut by 3 bases, the J end by 5 bases, with 19 bases between. There are 16 residues in the CDR3. The CDR3 nucleotides read TGTGCCAGCAGTTTTTTCGGGGGCCCACTTGGGGAGACCCAGTACTTC. The encoded protein is CASSFFGGPLGETQYF.

This clonotype was recorded at least ten times. The chain recombines TRBV5-1 with TRBJ1-1, with 9 positions matching TRBD1. Germline V CDR1 and CDR2: SGHRS, YFSETQ. This CDR3 region has 15 residues. The ends lost 6 bases at V and 5 bases at J; junction bases unmatched: 11. CDR3 sequence reads: CASKGGTGRATEAFF. In DNA, the CDR3 is TGCGCCAGCAAAGGGGGGACAGGGAGAGCGACTGAAGCTTTCTTT.

This clonotype was found many times. The J gene is TRBJ1-5, the V gene TRBV12-3 or TRBV12-4; unclear D gene. This CDR3 is built from 16 residues. V gave up 1 base and J gave up 0 bases, with 10 bases separating them. The CDR3, as DNA: TGTGCCAGCAGTTTAGACAGTACGGTTAGCAATCAGCCCCAGCATTTT. Its protein product is CASSLDSTVSNQPQHF.

This clonotype has ten or more counts. J is TRBJ1-1 and V is TRBV28, with D uncertain. V was cut by 2 bases and J by 7 bases, with 8 bases left in between. Germline CDR1 reads MDHEN; CDR2 reads SYDVKM. The length of the CDR3 is 12 residues. The CDR3: CASSLIRYEAFF. CDR3 sequence (DNA): TGTGCCAGCAGTTTAATCCGATATGAAGCTTTCTTT.

The chain joins TRBV20-1 to TRBJ2-1; 7 bases map to TRBD2. The V segment lost 3 bases and the J segment 7 bases; nucleotides outside the gene matches: 18. In germline, CDR1 is DFQATT, CDR2 SNEGSKA (reference sequence). The CDR3 is 17 residues long. The CDR3 bases are TGCAGTGCTAGGGTTGCGGGAGTGAGAGGATTGACGAATGAGCAGTTCTTC. Protein: CSARVAGVRGLTNEQFF.

This clonotype occurred many times. The chain is built from TRBV11-1 and TRBJ2-7; D remains unclear. The CDR3 loop spans 15 amino acids. Germline lookup yields CDR1 SGHAT and CDR2 FQDESV (reference sequence). Trimming stripped 3 bases from V and 2 bases from J, with 14 bases between. CDR3 in DNA: TGTGCCAGCAGCTTGGGCAATACCGCAGCCTACGAGCAGTACTTC. This sequence encodes CASSLGNTAAYEQYF.

This clonotype was recorded at least ten times. The J gene is TRBJ2-7, the V gene TRBV28; 8 nucleotides line up with TRBD2. V gave up 5 bases and J gave up 0 bases; unmatched junction bases: 6. The CDR3 has 15 residues. Per the germline V gene, CDR1 is MDHEN and CDR2 is SYDVKM. The CDR3 protein is CASSQLAESSYEQYF. CDR3 sequence (DNA): TGTGCCAGCAGTCAACTAGCGGAAAGCTCCTACGAGCAGTACTTC. The whole variable domain, filled in from reference TRBV28 and TRBJ2-7, reads DVKVTQSSRYLVKRTGEKVFLECVQDMDHENMFWYRQDPGLGLRLIYFSYDVKMKEKGDIPEGYSVSREKKERFSLILESASTNQTSMYLCASSQLAESSYEQYFGPGTRLTVT.

Turning to this clonotype: A single base separates this from a much larger clone, so it may be a read error. This rearrangement joins TRBV5-1 to TRBJ2-7, with D maybe TRBD2 (5 bases). Germline CDR1 reads SGHRS; CDR2 reads YFSETQ. The CDR3 is 16 amino acids. CDR3 residues: CAGSLEGGEGLYEQYF. Here the CDR3 DNA reads TGCGCCGGCAGCTTGGAAGGAGGAGAGGGTCTCTACGAGCAGTACTTC.

This clonotype has a count of ten or more. CDR3 in amino acids: CASSLARIRRSTEAFF. For the CDR3, the DNA is TGTGCCAGCAGCTTAGCGCGGATCAGACGTAGCACTGAAGCTTTCTTT. This chain connects TRBV7-2 to TRBJ1-1; no firm D call. V shed 0 bases and J shed 4 bases, with 15 bases lying between them. CDR3 size: 16 residues. Germline lookup yields CDR1 SGHTA and CDR2 FQGNSA. Full variable domain (outside the CDR3, taken from reference TRBV7-2 and TRBJ1-1): GAGVSQSPSNKVTEKGKDVELRCDPISGHTALYWYRQSLGQGLEFLIYFQGNSAPDKSGLPSDRFSAERTGGSVSTLTIQRTQQEDSAVYLCASSLARIRRSTEAFFGQGTRLTVV.

This clonotype was recorded at least ten times. The chain is built from TRBV6-1 and TRBJ2-7, with 9 nucleotides matching TRBD2. The CDR3 extends over 15 amino acids. Germline-derived CDR1 and CDR2 are MNHNS and SASEGT. The ends lost 5 bases at V and 3 bases at J; junction bases unmatched: 8. In DNA, the CDR3 is TGTGCCAGCAGTCCAATAGCGGGAGCCCTCTACGAGCAGTACTTC. Encoded protein: CASSPIAGALYEQYF.

The sample holds many counts of this clonotype. The CDR3 DNA follows: TGTGCCAGCCGTAGGGCTAGCGGGACCCAAGAGACCCAGTACTTC. This encodes CASRRASGTQETQYF. The chain has TRBV12-3 or TRBV12-4 and TRBJ2-5, with 9 bases fitting TRBD2. V lost 8 bases, J lost 1 base, and 8 bases stayed unmatched. The CDR3 contains 15 residues.

J is TRBJ1-4 and V is TRBV12-3 or TRBV12-4; tentative D call: TRBD1 (6 bases). Trimming took off 6 bases at V and 12 bases at J, with 17 bases between the two ends. The CDR3 sequence is 13 residues long. CDR3 sequence: CASSPRGALELFF. The CDR3 DNA follows: TGTGCCAGCAGCCCAAGGGGGGCCTTAGAACTGTTTTTT.

The chain employs TRBV28 and TRBJ1-4; no clear D. This CDR3 spans 15 amino acids. Deletions cut 5 bases from V and 8 bases from J, with 18 bases between. CDR1 is MDHEN and CDR2 is SYDVKM in the germline V gene. CDR3 bases: TGTGCCAGCAGTCCAAACCCCCCTAAAGGGGAAAAACTGTTTTTT. The encoded protein is CASSPNPPKGEKLFF.

This clonotype turned up a few times. The chain recombines TRBV20-1 with TRBJ2-7, with 7 bases aligning to TRBD1. This CDR3 contains 12 residues. From germline, CDR1 is DFQATT and CDR2 SNEGSKA (reference sequence). Trimming at V came to 5 bases and at J to 4 bases, leaving 5 bases not matched to a gene. Written as DNA, the CDR3 is TGCAGTGCTGTCTCAGGGGGTTACGAGCAGTACTTC. Translating it yields CSAVSGGYEQYF.